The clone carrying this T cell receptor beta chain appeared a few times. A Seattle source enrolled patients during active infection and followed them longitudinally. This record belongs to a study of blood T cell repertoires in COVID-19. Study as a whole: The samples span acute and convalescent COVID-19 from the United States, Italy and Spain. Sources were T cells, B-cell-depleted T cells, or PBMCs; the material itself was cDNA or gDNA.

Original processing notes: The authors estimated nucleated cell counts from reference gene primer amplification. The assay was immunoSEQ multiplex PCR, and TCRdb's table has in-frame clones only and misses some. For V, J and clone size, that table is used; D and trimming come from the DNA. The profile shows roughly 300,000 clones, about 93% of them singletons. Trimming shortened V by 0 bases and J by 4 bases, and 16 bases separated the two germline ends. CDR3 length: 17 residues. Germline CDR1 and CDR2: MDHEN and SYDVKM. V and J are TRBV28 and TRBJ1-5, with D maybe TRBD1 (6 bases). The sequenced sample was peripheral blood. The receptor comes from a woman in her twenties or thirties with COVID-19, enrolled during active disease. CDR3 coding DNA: TGTGCCAGCAGTTTATGGGGGGGGGCAGGAGGGAATCAGCCCCAGCATTTT. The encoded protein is CASSLWGGAGGNQPQHF.